This T cell receptor beta chain was recorded in a study of blood T cell repertoires in COVID-19 (dated by TCRdb to the early 2020s). Concerning the study at large: Samples covering the acute and convalescent phases of COVID-19 were provided by collaborators in the United States, Italy and Spain. The prospective study material was composed of cDNA or gDNA derived from T cells, B-cell-depleted T cells, or PBMCs. The dataset comprised deeply sampled blood TCRbeta repertoires from subjects exposed to, actively infected with, or recovered from COVID-19. The repertoires were released in a freely available public database intended as a resource for research on the immune response to SARS-CoV-2. Samples were obtained from the ongoing ImmuneRACE study (first 160 participants) and from 950 to 1,500 subjects provided by 6 global collaborators. The sample metadata nearly always contained a de-identified subject ID, COVID-19 status, age in years and sex. Where available, HLA class I and class II types were taken from metadata supplied by the sample provider and were not determined by assay-based typing.

One collaborating source in Seattle enrolled patients during active infection and followed them longitudinally through the course of disease. Whole blood was collected in K2EDTA tubes by collaborating institutions according to the institutions' own protocols. Collaborator samples were shipped for TCRbeta analysis as frozen whole blood, isolated PBMCs, or DNA extracted from either sample type. CDR1 and CDR2 were assigned from the germline V gene as SGHDT and YYEEEE. V and J are truncated by 4 bases and 4 bases respectively, leaving an intervening sequence of 14 bases. Its CDR3 holds 14 amino acids, cysteine through phenylalanine. Of the read, only the CDR3 DNA is kept; its 42 bases are in frame from base 1. Regarding this clone: Its cognate antigen has yet to be identified. Base-call qualities are not available, and no considerably larger clone is one nucleotide away.

TCRbeta CDR3 regions were amplified from genomic DNA by means of the immunoSEQ Assay, a bias-controlled multiplex PCR. On the authors' methods: The number of nucleated cells in each sample was estimated from the amplification of reference gene primers within the assay. Sequence reads were collapsed and filtered to measure the absolute abundance of every unique TCRbeta CDR3 rearrangement. For each sample, productive Simpson clonality was calculated as the square root of Simpson's diversity index over productive rearrangements. The table was pulled from immuneACCESS by TCRdb, which kept in-frame rearrangements only. Such tables lose some clones; where checked, under half of the loss comes from unresolved V genes, and the rest has no known cause. V and J calls and clone size are those listed in that table; D and trimming were worked out from the DNA. The sample data list 150,000 to 170,000 clones, and 70% to 90% of these were observed just once. The ten top clones hold 7.5% to 8.5% of the sample.

Results and caveats for the whole study, not just this receptor: The quantity of clinical and demographic metadata differed by source and by participant and was supplied without curation.

Recombination linked TRBV5-6 to TRBJ1-2; possibly the D gene is TRBD1, per 5 matching bases. Sequences were obtained from peripheral blood. The receptor comes from a woman aged 60-75 years with COVID-19, enrolled during active disease. The bases are TGTGCCAGCAGCCTAGTCGGGGGTTCCTATGGCTACACCTTC. It is translated as CASSLVGGSYGYTF.